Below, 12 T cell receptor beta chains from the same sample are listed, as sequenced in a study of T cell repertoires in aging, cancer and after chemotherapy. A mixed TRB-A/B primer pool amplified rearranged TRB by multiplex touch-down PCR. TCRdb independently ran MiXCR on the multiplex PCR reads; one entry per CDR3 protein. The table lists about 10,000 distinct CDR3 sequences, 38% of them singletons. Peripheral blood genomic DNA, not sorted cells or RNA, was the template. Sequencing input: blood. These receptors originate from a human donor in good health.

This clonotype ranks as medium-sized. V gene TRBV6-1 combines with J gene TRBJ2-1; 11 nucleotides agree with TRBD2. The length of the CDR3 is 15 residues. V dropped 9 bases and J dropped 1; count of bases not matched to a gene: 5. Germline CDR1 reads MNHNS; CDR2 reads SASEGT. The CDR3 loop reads CASTWTSGSYNEQFF. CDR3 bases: TGTGCCAGTACTTGGACTAGCGGGTCCTACAATGAGCAGTTCTTC.

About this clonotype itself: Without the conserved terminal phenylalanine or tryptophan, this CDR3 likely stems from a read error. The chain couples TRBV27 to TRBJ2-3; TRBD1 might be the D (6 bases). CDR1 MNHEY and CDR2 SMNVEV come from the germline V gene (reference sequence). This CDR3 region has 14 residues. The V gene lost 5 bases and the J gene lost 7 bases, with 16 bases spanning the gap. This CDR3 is CASSLGGNVYTQYY. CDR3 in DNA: TGTGCCAGCAGTCTAGGGGGTAATGTATATACGCAGTATTAT.

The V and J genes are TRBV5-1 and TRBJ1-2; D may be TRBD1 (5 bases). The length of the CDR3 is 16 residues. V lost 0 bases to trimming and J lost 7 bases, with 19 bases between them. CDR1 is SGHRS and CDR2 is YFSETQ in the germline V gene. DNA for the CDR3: TGCGCCAGCAGCTTGGAAAGGGGCCCGTCCGACTTTGGCTACACCTTC. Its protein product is CASSLERGPSDFGYTF.

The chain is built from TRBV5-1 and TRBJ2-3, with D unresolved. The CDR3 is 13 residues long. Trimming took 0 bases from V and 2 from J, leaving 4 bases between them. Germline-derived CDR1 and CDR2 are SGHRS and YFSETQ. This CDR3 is CASSLGYTDTQYF. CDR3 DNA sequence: TGCGCCAGCAGCTTGGGTTACACAGATACGCAGTATTTT.

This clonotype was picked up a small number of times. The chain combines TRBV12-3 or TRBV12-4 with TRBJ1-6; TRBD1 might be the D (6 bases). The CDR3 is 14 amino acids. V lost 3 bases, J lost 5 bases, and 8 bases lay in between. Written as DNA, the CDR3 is TGTGCCAGCAGTTTGGACAGAAATAATTCACCCCTCCACTTT. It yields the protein CASSLDRNNSPLHF.

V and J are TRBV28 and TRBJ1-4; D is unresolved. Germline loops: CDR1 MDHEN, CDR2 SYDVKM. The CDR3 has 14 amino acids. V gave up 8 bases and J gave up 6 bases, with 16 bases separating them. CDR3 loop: CASAFFKADEKLFF. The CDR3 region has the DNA TGTGCCAGCGCTTTCTTCAAAGCGGATGAAAAACTGTTTTTT.

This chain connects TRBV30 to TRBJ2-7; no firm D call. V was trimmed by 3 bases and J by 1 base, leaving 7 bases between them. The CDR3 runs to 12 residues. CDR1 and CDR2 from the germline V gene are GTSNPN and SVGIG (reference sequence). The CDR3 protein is CAWSQVSYEQYF. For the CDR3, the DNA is TGTGCCTGGAGCCAGGTTTCCTACGAGCAGTACTTC.

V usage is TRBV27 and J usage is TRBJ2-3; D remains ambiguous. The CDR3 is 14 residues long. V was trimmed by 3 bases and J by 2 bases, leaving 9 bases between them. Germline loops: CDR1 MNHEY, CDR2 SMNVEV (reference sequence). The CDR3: CASSFEAATDTQYF. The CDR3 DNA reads TGTGCCAGCAGTTTTGAGGCAGCCACAGATACGCAGTATTTT.

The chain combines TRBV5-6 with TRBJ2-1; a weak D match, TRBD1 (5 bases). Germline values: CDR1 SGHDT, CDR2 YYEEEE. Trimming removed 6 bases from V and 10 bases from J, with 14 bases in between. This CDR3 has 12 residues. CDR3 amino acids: CASTIWGKEQFF. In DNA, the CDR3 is TGTGCCAGCACCATCTGGGGCAAGGAGCAGTTCTTC.

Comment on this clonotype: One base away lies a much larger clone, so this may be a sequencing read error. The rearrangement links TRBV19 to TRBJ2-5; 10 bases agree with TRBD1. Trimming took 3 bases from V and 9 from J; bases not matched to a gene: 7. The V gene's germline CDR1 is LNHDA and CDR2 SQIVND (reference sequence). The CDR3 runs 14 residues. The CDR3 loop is CASSMGTGEMSQYF. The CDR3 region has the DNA TGTGCCAGTAGTATGGGGACAGGGGAGATGTCCCAGTACTTC. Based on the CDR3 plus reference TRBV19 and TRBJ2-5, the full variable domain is DGGITQSPKYLFRKEGQNVTLSCEQNLNHDAMYWYRQDPGQGLRLIYYSQIVNDFQKGDIAEGYSVSREKKESFPLTVTSAQKNPTAFYLCASSMGTGEMSQYFGPGTRLLVL.

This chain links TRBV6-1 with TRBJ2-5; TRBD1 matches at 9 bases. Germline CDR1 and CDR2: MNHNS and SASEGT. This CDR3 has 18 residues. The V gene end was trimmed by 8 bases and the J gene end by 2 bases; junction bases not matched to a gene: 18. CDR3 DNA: TGTGCCAGCCAAGAGGGACAGGGAAAAGGAAAGAGGCAAGAGACCCAGTACTTC. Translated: CASQEGQGKGKRQETQYF.

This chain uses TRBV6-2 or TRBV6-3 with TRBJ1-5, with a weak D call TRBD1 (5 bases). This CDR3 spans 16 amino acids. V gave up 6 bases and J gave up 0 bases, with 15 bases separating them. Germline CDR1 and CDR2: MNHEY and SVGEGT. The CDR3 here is CASSPRGVYSNQPQHF. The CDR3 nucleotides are TGTGCCAGCAGCCCACGAGGGGTTTATAGCAATCAGCCCCAGCATTTT.